This is a list of T cell receptor beta chains from one sample in a study of T-cell memory formation after mild COVID-19. MiXCR, applied by TCRdb to the 5' RACE reads, yields one record per CDR3 protein. The data hold hundreds of thousands of distinct CDR3 sequences, with about 20% observed a single time. The material sequenced was PBMCs or a T cell subset sorted from them (not recorded which). The receptors shown here come from an adult woman who had mild COVID-19 (a few samples of this study predate the infection). Cell type and time point are not known. Both conserved end residues are part of each CDR3. The D gene is left open where the match is weak. The listing skips clone size in some rows; elsewhere it reads once, few, many or a size class.

D gene	V gene	clone size	J gene	CDR3 protein	CDR3 DNA
TRBD1	TRBV5-1	few	TRBJ1-1	CASSLYAGGMNTEAFF	TGCGCCAGCAGCTTGTATGCAGGGGGAATGAACACTGAAGCTTTCTTT
-	TRBV7-2	few	TRBJ1-2	CASSLGAREVYTF	TGTGCCAGCAGCTTAGGCGCCCGTGAGGTCTACACCTTC
-	TRBV29-1	-	TRBJ1-1	CSVGDRRNTEAFF	TGCAGCGTTGGAGACAGGCGTAACACTGAAGCTTTCTTT
-	TRBV12-3/TRBV12-4	few	TRBJ2-3	CASIQDQGPDTQYF	TGTGCCAGCATCCAGGACCAGGGGCCAGATACGCAGTATTTT
-	TRBV7-9	-	TRBJ2-5	CASSLSVYQETQYF	TGTGCCAGCAGCTTGTCGGTGTACCAAGAGACCCAGTACTTC
TRBD2	TRBV7-9	few	TRBJ2-7	CASSSRLAVYEQYF	TGTGCCAGCAGCTCCAGACTAGCAGTCTACGAGCAGTACTTC
-	TRBV3-2	-	TRBJ1-5	CASSHEDRGESSGNQPQHF	TGTGCCAGCAGCCACGAGGACAGGGGGGAGAGCAGCGGCAATCAGCCCCAGCATTTT
-	TRBV5-1	-	TRBJ1-1	CASSLDGVGNTEAFF	TGCGCCAGCAGCTTGGACGGGGTCGGGAACACTGAAGCTTTCTTT
-	TRBV19	-	TRBJ2-3	CASSRRDEADTQYF	TGTGCCAGTAGTAGGAGGGACGAAGCAGATACGCAGTATTTT
-	TRBV6-2/TRBV6-3	-	TRBJ1-6	CASRAIDSGLNSPLHF	TGTGCCAGCCGGGCGATCGACAGTGGGTTGAATTCACCCCTCCACTTT
-	TRBV5-6	few	TRBJ1-5	CASSRTGSNQPQHF	TGTGCCAGCAGCCGGACGGGAAGCAATCAGCCCCAGCATTTT